This T cell receptor beta chain was sequenced during a study of beta chain features in type 1 diabetes. Study outcomes and limitations: PCR might favor shorter templates, equally in patients and controls.

Per germline, CDR1 MNHEY and CDR2 SMNVEV (reference sequence). The CDR3 runs 14 residues. Trimming pared 0 bases from V and 2 bases from J, leaving 2 bases between. The whole isolated RNA underwent reverse transcription, so sequencing captured expressed TCRB transcripts. Sequenced by immunoSEQ multiplex PCR; TCRdb stores in-frame clones only, minus some. Here the sample spans 400,000 to 450,000 clones, 11% to 15% being singletons. With respect to this clone: Its antigen is still unknown.

The clonotype originates from a man under 40 in good health. Input material: naive CD4+ T cells from blood. V is TRBV27 and J is TRBJ2-6; D is uncertain. The CDR3: CASSLSAGANVLTF. Written as DNA, the CDR3 is TGTGCCAGCAGTTTATCGGCTGGGGCCAACGTCCTGACTTTC. The variable domain in full, with the rest retrieved from reference TRBV27 and TRBJ2-6, is EAQVTQNPRYLITVTGKKLTVTCSQNMNHEYMSWYRQDPGLGLRQIYYSMNVEVTDKGDVPEGYKVSRKEKRNFPLILESPSPNQTSLYFCASSLSAGANVLTFGAGSRLTVL.